The 21 T cell receptor beta chains below all came from one sample that was sequenced in a study of CD8+ T cells in alopecia areata. Sample treatment: oral pan-JAK inhibitor, 5-10 mg twice daily. It was cDNA, reverse transcribed from extracted RNA, that served as the sequencing template. Some clones are missing from TCRdb's copy, which holds only in-frame ones; the method was immunoSEQ multiplex PCR. The sample records about 140,000 clones, 75% to 85% being singletons. The sample consisted of CD8+ T cells sorted from blood, taken at week 4, from a patient treated with tofacitinib. Receptors originate from a human donor with alopecia areata.

This sequence joins TRBV7-6 and TRBJ2-7; 12 nucleotides match TRBD2. V lost 5 bases and J lost 2; bases outside the gene matches: 4. Germline V gene sequence: CDR1 SGHVS, CDR2 FNYEAQ. CDR3 length equals 15 residues. The CDR3 sequence: CASSQTSGGAYEQYF. The CDR3 nucleotides read TGTGCCAGCAGCCAGACTAGCGGGGGAGCCTACGAGCAGTACTTC.

The V call is TRBV4-3, the J call TRBJ2-3; possible D gene TRBD2, 7 bases. The CDR3 extends over 15 amino acids. V lost 4 bases to trimming and J lost 5 bases, with 16 bases between them. Germline V gene lookup returns CDR1 LGHNA and CDR2 YSLEER. DNA for the CDR3: TGCGCCAGCAGCCCCTCGGGGGGCGGCGGAGATACGCAGTATTTT. Protein product: CASSPSGGGGDTQYF.

This clone was counted between two and nine times. The sample has other DNA sequences that encode this CDR3 too. The V call is TRBV5-4, the J call TRBJ2-5; D gene ambiguous. V dropped 0 bases and J dropped 0 bases, with 6 bases sitting between them. The CDR3 totals 14 residues. The germline CDR1 and CDR2 sequences are SGHNT and YYREEE (reference sequence). CDR3 protein: CASSLEGYQETQYF. The CDR3 coding sequence is TGTGCCAGCAGCTTGGAAGGGTACCAAGAGACCCAGTACTTC.

The CDR3 here is CASSPGSLGRETQYF. CDR3 coding DNA: TGTGCCAGCAGCCCTGGGTCCCTTGGTAGAGAGACCCAGTACTTC. The genes are TRBV7-9 and TRBJ2-5; D is ambiguous. Trimming took 5 bases from V and 4 from J, leaving 17 bases between them. Germline assignment: CDR1 SEHNR and CDR2 FQNEAQ (reference sequence). This CDR3 is 15 amino acids long.

The chain recombines TRBV11-1 with TRBJ2-7; D possibly uses TRBD1 or TRBD2 (5 bases each). The CDR3 is made up of 14 amino acids. The V gene's germline CDR1 is SGHAT and CDR2 FQDESV (reference sequence). Trimming took off 2 bases at V and 4 bases at J, with 12 bases between the two ends. In nucleotides, the CDR3 is TGTGCCAGCAGCTTACGGGGTAAGGGGTACGAGCAGTACTTC. Amino acid sequence: CASSLRGKGYEQYF.

This sequence joins TRBV14 and TRBJ2-5; TRBD2 matches 11 bases. After removal of 4 bases from V and 0 bases from J, the junction contained 10 bases not matched to a gene. The germline CDR1 and CDR2 sequences are SGHDN and FVKESK. The CDR3 extends over 18 amino acids. The CDR3 nucleotides are TGTGCCAGCAGCCGACTAGCGGGGTCCTCCTGGTACCAAGAGACCCAGTACTTC. Encoded protein: CASSRLAGSSWYQETQYF.

This chain uses TRBV7-9 with TRBJ2-5; the D gene is possibly TRBD2 (6 bases). The CDR3 is made up of 13 amino acids. The V gene's germline CDR1 is SEHNR and CDR2 FQNEAQ (reference sequence). V was cut by 5 bases and J by 7 bases, with 14 bases left in between. The CDR3 region is CASSHGTPMTQYF. DNA of the CDR3: TGTGCCAGCAGCCACGGGACTCCTATGACCCAGTACTTC. The full variable domain, with the rest looked up from reference TRBV7-9 and TRBJ2-5, is DTGVSQNPRHKITKRGQNVTFRCDPISEHNRLYWYRQTLGQGPEFLTYFQNEAQLEKSRLLSDRFSAERPKGSFSTLEIQRTEQGDSAMYLCASSHGTPMTQYFGPGTRLLVL.

The rearrangement links TRBV7-3 to TRBJ2-2, with a possible D match to TRBD2 (6 bases). Trimming stripped 5 bases from V and 1 base from J, with 14 bases between. The CDR3 has 16 residues. Germline V gene lookup returns CDR1 SGHTA and CDR2 FQGTGA. The CDR3 sequence: CASSLNGGENTGELFF. Written as DNA, the CDR3 is TGTGCCAGCAGCCTAAACGGGGGAGAGAACACCGGGGAGCTGTTTTTT.

The chain uses TRBV27 and TRBJ2-1; tentatively, D is TRBD2 (5 bases). Germline CDR1 is MNHEY and CDR2 is SMNVEV (reference sequence). CDR3 length: 13 residues. Trimming removed 3 bases from V and 8 bases from J, with 11 bases in between. As DNA, the CDR3 is TGTGCCAGCAGTTTCTCGGGGATTTATGAGCAGTTCTTC. This codes for CASSFSGIYEQFF.

The rearrangement joins TRBV10-3 to TRBJ2-4; 9 bases map to TRBD1. CDR1 and CDR2 from the germline V gene are ENHRY and SYGVKD. CDR3 size: 15 residues. Trimming took 0 bases from V and 6 from J; bases not matched to a gene: 3. CDR3 sequence (DNA): TGTGCCATCAGTGAGTCACAGGGGGCAGGAAACATTCAGTACTTC. It specifies CAISESQGAGNIQYF.

The rearrangement links TRBV6-1 to TRBJ2-1, with a tentative D call TRBD2 (6 bases). V shed 2 bases and J shed 6 bases, with 11 bases lying between them. Germline V gene lookup returns CDR1 MNHNS and CDR2 SASEGT. This CDR3 is built from 14 residues. The CDR3 DNA follows: TGTGCCAGCAGTGAACTAGCGCCTTTCAATGAGCAGTTCTTC. Protein product: CASSELAPFNEQFF.

This chain joins TRBV27 and TRBJ1-5; 10 bases match TRBD1. This CDR3 comprises 15 residues. Germline values: CDR1 MNHEY, CDR2 SMNVEV (reference sequence). V lost 4 bases to trimming and J lost 3 bases; unmatched junction nucleotides: 3. The CDR3 sequence is CASSYGTGANQPQHF. Written as DNA, the CDR3 is TGTGCCAGCAGTTACGGGACAGGGGCCAATCAGCCCCAGCATTTT.

V usage is TRBV29-1 and J usage is TRBJ2-1; TRBD2 matches 7 bases. V was clipped by 8 bases and J by 7 bases; unmatched bases: 11. The germline V gene has CDR1 SQVTM and CDR2 ANQGSEA. The CDR3 totals 13 residues. The CDR3 nucleotides are TGCAGCCTTAAGGGCTATAGCGGGAATGAGCAGTTCTTC. Translation gives CSLKGYSGNEQFF.

The chain has TRBV4-1 and TRBJ2-3; 11 bases match TRBD2. This CDR3 comprises 20 residues. V lost 4 bases to trimming and J lost 2 bases; unmatched junction nucleotides: 17. Looked up from germline, CDR1 is MGHRA and CDR2 is YSYEKL. The CDR3 sequence: CASSPGPRLAGNLATDTQYF. The DNA for the CDR3 is TGCGCCAGCAGCCCAGGGCCCCGACTAGCGGGAAACCTCGCCACAGATACGCAGTATTTT.

This chain links TRBV5-1 with TRBJ2-1; 7 positions match TRBD2. Germline trimming cut 3 bases from V and 5 bases from J; bases unmatched to any gene: 5. CDR1 is SGHRS, CDR2 YFSETQ, per germline. CDR3 length equals 14 residues. The CDR3 nucleotides are TGCGCCAGCAGCTACACGGGGGGAGACAATGAGCAGTTCTTC. Translation gives CASSYTGGDNEQFF.

The chain couples TRBV27 to TRBJ2-3; D gene ambiguous. Between the trimmed V and J ends, which lost 3 bases and 0 bases, there was a span of 7 bases. Germline V lookup: CDR1 MNHEY, CDR2 SMNVEV (reference sequence). The CDR3 is made up of 14 amino acids. CDR3 sequence: CASSFRDSTDTQYF. CDR3 DNA sequence: TGTGCCAGCAGTTTTAGGGATAGCACAGATACGCAGTATTTT.

This clone showed up just a few times. V and J are TRBV29-1 and TRBJ2-1, with 8 bases aligning to TRBD2. V shed 6 bases, J shed 4 bases, and the junction held 17 bases outside the gene matches. Germline assignment: CDR1 SQVTM and CDR2 ANQGSEA. This CDR3 contains 17 residues. The CDR3, as DNA: TGCAGCGTCGCTGAGCGGGGGCGATCCCCCCATTACAATGAGCAGTTCTTC. Protein product: CSVAERGRSPHYNEQFF.

The V call is TRBV2, the J call TRBJ2-5; 13 nucleotides match TRBD2. V lost 6 bases to trimming and J lost 5 bases; unmatched junction nucleotides: 18. The V gene's germline CDR1 is SNHLY and CDR2 FYNNEI. CDR3 length equals 19 residues. The CDR3 protein is CASSENGERTSGGLETQYF. CDR3 bases: TGTGCCAGCAGCGAAAATGGAGAGCGGACTAGCGGGGGCCTGGAGACCCAGTACTTC.

The J gene is TRBJ2-1, the V gene TRBV7-2; 10 positions agree with TRBD2. Germline V gene lookup returns CDR1 SGHTA and CDR2 FQGNSA. The CDR3 is made up of 14 amino acids. The V and J ends lost 4 bases and 7 bases, in that order; junction bases with no gene match: 4. The CDR3: CASSYSGGTNEQFF. DNA of the CDR3: TGTGCCAGCAGCTATAGCGGGGGGACGAATGAGCAGTTCTTC.

In this sample, this clone turned up a few times. At one end the junction does not follow the germline gene, possibly because of a read error. The rearrangement links TRBV7-7 to TRBJ2-5, with 9 bases matching TRBD1. Germline V gene data show CDR1 as SSHAT and CDR2 as FNYEAQ (reference sequence). This CDR3 has 14 residues. The CDR3 loop reads CASSPSGQGETQYF. The CDR3 DNA reads TGTGCTAGCAGCCCCTCCGGACAGGGGGAGACCCAGTACTTC. The whole variable domain, filled in from reference TRBV7-7 and TRBJ2-5, reads GAGVSQSPRYKVTKRGQDVTLRCDPISSHATLYWYQQALGQGPEFLTYFNYEAQPDKSGLPSDRFSAERPEGSISTLTIQRTEQRDSAMYRCASSPSGQGETQYFGPGTRLLVL.

Only a few counts were recorded for this clone. The chain joins TRBV11-2 to TRBJ2-5; D is unresolved. The CDR3 is made up of 12 amino acids. In germline, CDR1 is SGHAT, CDR2 FQNNGV. Deletions cut 5 bases from V and 4 bases from J, with 8 bases between. The CDR3 coding sequence is TGTGCCAGCAGCCCCCTTACAGAGACCCAGTACTTC. Its protein is CASSPLTETQYF.